The rows below give T cell receptor beta chains drawn from one sample of a study of CD8+CD57+ T cells in acquired aplastic anemia. In TCRdb, the reads were re-called with MiXCR into one record per CDR3 protein. The table has roughly 170,000 distinct CDR3 sequences, about half seen once; the top ten hold over 10%. Sequencing was done on a sample of sorted CD4+, CD8+, or CD8+CD57+ T cells (not recorded which) from PBMCs. These receptors were collected from a human donor with aplastic anemia. CDR3s include the opening cysteine and the closing phenylalanine or tryptophan. D genes are given only for firm matches. Not all rows give a size; the values are once, few, many and, for expanded clones, a class.

>many|.|TRBJ1-6|TRBV9
TGTGCCAGCAGCGTAGATTCAGGCTCCCAGCCCCTCCACTTT
CASSVDSGSQPLHF
>few|TRBD2|TRBJ2-4|TRBV2
TGTGCCAGCAGTGTAACTAGCGGGGTGGGGAACATTCAGTACTTC
CASSVTSGVGNIQYF
>.|.|TRBJ1-2|TRBV2
TGTGCCAGCAGTCCCGTGGCATCTGACTATGGCTACACCTTC
CASSPVASDYGYTF
>.|.|TRBJ2-1|TRBV4-1
TGCGCCAGCAGCCAGGAATCGGCCGGGACACGCGTCTACAATGAGCAGTTCTTC
CASSQESAGTRVYNEQFF
>many|TRBD1|TRBJ2-2|TRBV7-9
TGTGCCAGCAGGAGGACAGGGGGCAAGGTCGGGGAGCTGTTTTTT
CASRRTGGKVGELFF
>.|.|TRBJ2-3|TRBV18
TGTGCCAGCTCACGAACAGGGACAGATACGCAGTATTTT
CASSRTGTDTQYF
>.|TRBD2|TRBJ2-7|TRBV10-3
TGTGCCATCAGTGGGGGTCCCCGCGGGACTAGCGGGATATCCTACGAGCAGTACTTC
CAISGGPRGTSGISYEQYF
>many|.|TRBJ2-7|TRBV12-3/TRBV12-4
TGTGCCAGCAGTTTATATTCGGAGCAGTACTTC
CASSLYSEQYF
>few|TRBD2|TRBJ2-1|TRBV10-3
TGTGCCACCCGGACTAGCGGGGGTGTTAGGGGTGAGCAGTTCTTC
CATRTSGGVRGEQFF
>few|.|TRBJ2-7|TRBV10-3
TGTGCCAGCAGTTACTCTGCGGGCTACGAGCAGTACTTC
CASSYSAGYEQYF
>once|.|TRBJ2-1|TRBV20-1
TGCAGTGCTGAGTACAATGAGCAGTTCTTC
CSAEYNEQFF
>many|TRBD1|TRBJ2-3|TRBV6-5
TGTGCCAGCAGTCCCAGGGGGACAGATACGCAGTATTTT
CASSPRGTDTQYF
>many|.|TRBJ1-1|TRBV5-4
TGTGCCAGCAGCTTGTGGACAGTGGACACTGAAGCTTTCTTT
CASSLWTVDTEAFF
>once|.|TRBJ1-5|TRBV24-1
TGTGCCACCAGTCCGCGGGACATTAATCAGCCCCAGCATTTT
CATSPRDINQPQHF
>many|.|TRBJ2-1|TRBV12-3/TRBV12-4
TGTGCCAGCAGTTTAGTCCAGGGGTCATATCTCTACAATGAGCAGTTCTTC
CASSLVQGSYLYNEQFF
>.|.|TRBJ2-7|TRBV10-2
TGCGCCACACAGAGCTCCTACGAGCAGTACTTC
CATQSSYEQYF
>.|.|TRBJ1-1|TRBV7-2
TGTGCCAGCCGCCCGGTAAGGAACACTGAAGCTTTCTTT
CASRPVRNTEAFF
>few|.|TRBJ2-5|TRBV7-3
TGTGCCAGCAGCGCGGGGTCGGGGACCCAGTACTTC
CASSAGSGTQYF
>.|.|TRBJ1-1|TRBV12-3/TRBV12-4
TGTGCCAGCAGTTCCGCCATGGGGGGTGCTGAAGCTTTCTTT
CASSSAMGGAEAFF
>.|.|TRBJ2-7|TRBV7-2
TGTGCCAGCAGCCTCTCACACGGGTACGAGCAGTACTTC
CASSLSHGYEQYF
>.|TRBD1|TRBJ2-5|TRBV15
TGTGCCACCAGCACTAGACAGGGCCCCCAAGAGACCCAGTACTTC
CATSTRQGPQETQYF
>few|.|TRBJ2-2|TRBV6-1
TGTGCCAGCAGTGAAGCTTGGCAGGGGACCGGGGAGCTGTTTTTT
CASSEAWQGTGELFF
>.|.|TRBJ1-5|TRBV6-1
TGTGCCAGCAGTGAGTGGGGGGGTACGCATCAGCCCCAGCATTTT
CASSEWGGTHQPQHF
>.|TRBD1|TRBJ2-7|TRBV13
TGTGCCAGCAGCCAAGGGACAGCTGCCTACGAGCAGTACTTC
CASSQGTAAYEQYF
>many|.|TRBJ2-7|TRBV6-1
TGTGCCAGCAGTGAAGCATACGGGGGACCCTACGAGCAGTACTTC
CASSEAYGGPYEQYF